The next 9 T cell receptor beta chains were all read from a single sample in a study of T cell responses to AZD1222 COVID-19 vaccine. TCRdb's copy holds only in-frame clones and misses some; the assay was immunoSEQ multiplex PCR. This sample has approximately 80,000 clones, with under 95% found just once. Sequencing used peripheral blood, obtained 28 days after the second AZD1222 dose. These receptors were obtained from an adult who received the AZD1222 COVID-19 vaccine.

There are a few counts of this clone. The J gene is TRBJ2-2, the V gene TRBV7-9, with D maybe TRBD1 (5 bases). Germline values: CDR1 SEHNR, CDR2 FQNEAQ (reference sequence). Trimming shortened V by 4 bases and J by 6 bases, and 15 bases separated the two germline ends. The CDR3 covers 15 residues. The CDR3 DNA reads as TGTGCCAGCAGCTCCCGACAGCCCCTCGCCGGGGAGCTGTTTTTT. Amino acids: CASSSRQPLAGELFF.

This chain uses TRBV19 with TRBJ2-7; D is possibly TRBD2 (6 bases). CDR1 is LNHDA and CDR2 is SQIVND in the germline V gene (reference sequence). The V and J ends lost 7 bases and 1 base respectively, with 17 bases between them. The CDR3 sequence is 15 residues long. The CDR3 sequence is CASIDTGLGSYEQYF. CDR3 nucleotide sequence: TGTGCCAGTATTGACACGGGACTCGGTTCCTACGAGCAGTACTTC. Based on the CDR3 plus reference TRBV19 and TRBJ2-7, the full variable domain is DGGITQSPKYLFRKEGQNVTLSCEQNLNHDAMYWYRQDPGQGLRLIYYSQIVNDFQKGDIAEGYSVSREKKESFPLTVTSAQKNPTAFYLCASIDTGLGSYEQYFGPGTRLTVT.

A remark on this clone: This CDR3 is also generated by other DNA sequences in the sample. V gene TRBV5-6 combines with J gene TRBJ2-7; the match to TRBD2 covers 11 bases. After removal of 4 bases from V and 3 bases from J, the junction contained 3 bases not matched to a gene. The CDR3 length is 14 residues. Germline V CDR1 and CDR2: SGHDT, YYEEEE. The CDR3 DNA reads TGTGCCAGCAGCAGCGGGACTAGCGGCTACGAGCAGTACTTC. The encoded protein is CASSSGTSGYEQYF. Combining the CDR3 with reference TRBV5-6 and TRBJ2-7 gives the whole variable domain DAGVTQSPTHLIKTRGQQVTLRCSPKSGHDTVSWYQQALGQGPQFIFQYYEEEERQRGNFPDRFSGHQFPNYSSELNVNALLLGDSALYLCASSSGTSGYEQYFGPGTRLTVT.

The chain uses TRBV7-6 and TRBJ2-7; D unclear. From germline, CDR1 is SGHVS and CDR2 FNYEAQ. Between the trimmed V and J ends, which lost 5 bases and 6 bases, there was a span of 20 bases. CDR3 length: 15 amino acids. The CDR3 sequence is CASSPALGSRGEQYF. For the CDR3, the DNA is TGTGCCAGCAGCCCAGCTTTAGGGTCAAGAGGCGAGCAGTACTTC.

To note about this clone: Other nucleotide sequences in the sample specify the same CDR3. V gene TRBV5-1 combines with J gene TRBJ1-1; D gene unclear. Trimming removed 0 bases from V and 2 bases from J, with 5 bases in between. The germline V gene encodes CDR1 SGHRS and CDR2 YFSETQ. This CDR3 is 13 amino acids long. The CDR3 reads CASSLDRNTEAFF. The CDR3 DNA follows: TGCGCCAGCAGCTTGGATAGAAACACTGAAGCTTTCTTT.

The chain combines TRBV6-1 with TRBJ2-7; unclear D gene. The CDR3 is 18 amino acids. Germline V gene sequence: CDR1 MNHNS, CDR2 SASEGT. Between the trimmed V and J ends, which lost 1 base and 2 bases, there was a span of 21 bases. CDR3 region: CASSEVRKGSWVAYEQYF. The CDR3 bases are TGTGCCAGCAGTGAAGTTAGGAAAGGATCCTGGGTGGCCTACGAGCAGTACTTC.

In its sample, this clone was seen a few times. The chain recombines TRBV5-4 with TRBJ1-2, with D uncertain. From germline, CDR1 is SGHNT and CDR2 YYREEE (reference sequence). This CDR3 region has 14 residues. Trimming took 2 bases from V and 4 from J, leaving 12 bases between them. CDR3 residues: CASSFDQESYGYTF. The CDR3 nucleotides are TGTGCCAGCAGCTTTGACCAGGAGAGCTATGGCTACACCTTC.

The V call is TRBV2, the J call TRBJ2-5; TRBD2 is a possible D gene (6 bases). The V gene lost 6 bases and the J gene lost 2 bases, with 16 bases spanning the gap. CDR3 length: 15 residues. CDR1 is SNHLY, CDR2 FYNNEI, per germline. CDR3 amino acids: CASSPPGGLQETQYF. In DNA, the CDR3 is TGTGCCAGCAGCCCCCCTGGGGGACTTCAAGAGACCCAGTACTTC.

The chain uses TRBV28 and TRBJ2-7; the D gene is possibly TRBD2 (6 bases). Germline assignment: CDR1 MDHEN and CDR2 SYDVKM. This CDR3 comprises 16 residues. Trimming stripped 4 bases from V and 3 bases from J, with 19 bases between. The DNA of the CDR3 is TGTGCCAGCAGTTCTCCCTGGAGGGAGAGACACTACGAGCAGTACTTC. Encoded protein: CASSSPWRERHYEQYF.